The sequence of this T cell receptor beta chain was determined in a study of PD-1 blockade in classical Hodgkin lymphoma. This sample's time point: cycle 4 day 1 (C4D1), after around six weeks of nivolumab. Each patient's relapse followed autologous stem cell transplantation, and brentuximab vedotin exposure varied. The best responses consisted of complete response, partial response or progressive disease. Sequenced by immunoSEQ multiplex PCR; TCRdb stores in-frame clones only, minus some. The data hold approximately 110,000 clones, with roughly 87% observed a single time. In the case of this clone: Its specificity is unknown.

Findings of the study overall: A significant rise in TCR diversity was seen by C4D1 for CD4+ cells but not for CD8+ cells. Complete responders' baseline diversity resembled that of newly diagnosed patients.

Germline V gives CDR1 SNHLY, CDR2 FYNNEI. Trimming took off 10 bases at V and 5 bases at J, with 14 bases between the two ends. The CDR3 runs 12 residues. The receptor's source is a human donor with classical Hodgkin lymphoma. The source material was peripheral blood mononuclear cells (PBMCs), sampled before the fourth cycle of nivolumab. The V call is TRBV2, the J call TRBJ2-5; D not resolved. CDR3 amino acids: CATKLEVETQYF. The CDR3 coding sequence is TGTGCCACCAAATTAGAGGTGGAGACCCAGTACTTC.